This T cell receptor (beta chain) was found in a study of blood T cell repertoires in COVID-19. Study-wide background: The United States, Italy and Spain supplied acute and convalescent COVID-19 samples. Nucleic acid was either cDNA or gDNA, and it came from T cells, B-cell-depleted T cells, or PBMCs.

Per the original methods: Estimation of nucleated cell counts was performed using reference gene primer amplification. Clones were sequenced by immunoSEQ multiplex PCR, and TCRdb holds only the in-frame ones, with some missing. V and J calls and clone size follow that table, whereas D and trimming were derived from the DNA. The data show around 76,000 clones, 65% to 80% seen once. The CDR3 contains 14 residues. Trimming removed 6 bases at V and 5 bases at J, with 13 bases between. Germline V lookup: CDR1 LNHDA, CDR2 SQIVND (reference sequence). This chain connects TRBV19 to TRBJ2-2, with D perhaps matching TRBD1 (6 bases). The sample comprised peripheral blood. This receptor was taken from a woman of 80 years or more with active or convalescent COVID-19. The CDR3 DNA sequence: TGTGCCAGTAGGGGATACAGGGATACCGGGGAGCTGTTTTTT. This encodes CASRGYRDTGELFF.